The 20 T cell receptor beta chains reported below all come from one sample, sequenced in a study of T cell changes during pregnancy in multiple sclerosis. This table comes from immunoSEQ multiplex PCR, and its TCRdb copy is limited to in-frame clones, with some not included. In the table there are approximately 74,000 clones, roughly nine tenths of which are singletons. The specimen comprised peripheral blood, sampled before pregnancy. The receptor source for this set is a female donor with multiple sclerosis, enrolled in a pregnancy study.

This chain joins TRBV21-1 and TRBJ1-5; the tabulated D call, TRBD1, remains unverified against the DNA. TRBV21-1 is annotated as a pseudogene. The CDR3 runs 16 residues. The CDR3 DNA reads TGTGCCAGCAGCAGGCCTGGACACCCCTTCAATCAGCCCCAGCATTTT. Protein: CASSRPGHPFNQPQHF.

Written as DNA, the CDR3 is TGTGCCTGGAGTGTTCAGGGGAATTTCTGGGGCTACACCTTC. Encoded protein: CAWSVQGNFWGYTF. This sequence joins TRBV30 and TRBJ1-2; tentatively, D is TRBD1 (6 bases). The ends were cut back, 0 bases at V and 8 bases at J, with 16 bases in the middle. Germline V lookup: CDR1 GTSNPN, CDR2 SVGIG (reference sequence). CDR3 size: 14 residues.

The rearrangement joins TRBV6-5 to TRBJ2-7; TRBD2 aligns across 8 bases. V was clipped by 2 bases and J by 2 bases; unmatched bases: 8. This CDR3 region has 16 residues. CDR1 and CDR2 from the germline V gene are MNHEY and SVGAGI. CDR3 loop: CASSYEGSGIPYEQYF. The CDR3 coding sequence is TGTGCCAGCAGTTACGAGGGTAGCGGGATACCCTACGAGCAGTACTTC.

The CDR3 coding sequence is TGTGCCAGCAGTTACTTATGGCGGGGGCACTCCTACGAGCAGTACTTC. It is translated as CASSYLWRGHSYEQYF. The chain couples TRBV6-5 to TRBJ2-7, with D perhaps TRBD2 (7 bases). Trimming removed 1 base from V and 0 bases from J, with 13 bases in between. Germline V lookup: CDR1 MNHEY, CDR2 SVGAGI. The CDR3 is 16 amino acids.

CDR3 DNA: TGTGCCAGCAGTGCGGGATTCATGAACACTGAAGCTTTCTTT. Protein product: CASSAGFMNTEAFF. V gene TRBV2 combines with J gene TRBJ1-1; D unresolved. The CDR3 covers 14 residues. Trimming shortened V by 4 bases and J by 0 bases, and 9 bases separated the two germline ends. Per the germline V gene, CDR1 is SNHLY and CDR2 is FYNNEI.

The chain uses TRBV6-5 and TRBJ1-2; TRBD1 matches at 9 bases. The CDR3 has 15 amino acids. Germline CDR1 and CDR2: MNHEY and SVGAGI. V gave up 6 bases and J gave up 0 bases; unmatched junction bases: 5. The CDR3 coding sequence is TGTGCCAGCAGACAGGGGGCTTCCCCTAACTATGGCTACACCTTC. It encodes CASRQGASPNYGYTF.

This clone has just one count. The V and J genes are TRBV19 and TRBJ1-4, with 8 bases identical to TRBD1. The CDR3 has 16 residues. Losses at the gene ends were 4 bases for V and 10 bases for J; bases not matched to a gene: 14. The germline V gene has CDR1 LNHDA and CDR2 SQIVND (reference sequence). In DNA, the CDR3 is TGTGCCAGTAGTAGGCCCCTAACAGGGGGATCTGGAAAACTGTTTTTT. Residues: CASSRPLTGGSGKLFF.

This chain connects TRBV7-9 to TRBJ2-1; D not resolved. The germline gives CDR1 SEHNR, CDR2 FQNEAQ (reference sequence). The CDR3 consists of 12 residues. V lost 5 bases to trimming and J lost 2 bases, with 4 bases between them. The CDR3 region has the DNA TGTGCCAGCAGCCTAACCTACAATGAGCAGTTCTTC. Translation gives CASSLTYNEQFF. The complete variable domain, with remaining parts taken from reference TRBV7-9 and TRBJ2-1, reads DTGVSQNPRHKITKRGQNVTFRCDPISEHNRLYWYRQTLGQGPEFLTYFQNEAQLEKSRLLSDRFSAERPKGSFSTLEIQRTEQGDSAMYLCASSLTYNEQFFGPGTRLTVL.

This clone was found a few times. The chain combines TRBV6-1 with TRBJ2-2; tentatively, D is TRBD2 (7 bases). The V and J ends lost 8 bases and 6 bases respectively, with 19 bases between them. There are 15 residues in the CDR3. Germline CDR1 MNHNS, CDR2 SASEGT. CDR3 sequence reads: CASSMEGGGPGELFF. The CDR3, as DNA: TGTGCCAGCTCTATGGAGGGGGGAGGGCCCGGGGAGCTGTTTTTT.

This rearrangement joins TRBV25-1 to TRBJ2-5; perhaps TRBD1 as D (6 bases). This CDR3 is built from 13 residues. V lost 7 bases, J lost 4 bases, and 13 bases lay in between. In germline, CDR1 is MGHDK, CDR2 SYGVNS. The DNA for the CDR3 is TGTGCCAGCATTAGTACAGGGCCAGAGACCCAGTACTTC. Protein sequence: CASISTGPETQYF.

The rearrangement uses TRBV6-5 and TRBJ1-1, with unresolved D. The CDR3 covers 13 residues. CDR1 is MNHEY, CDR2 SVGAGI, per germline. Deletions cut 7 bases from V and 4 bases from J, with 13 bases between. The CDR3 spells CASITPPGTEAFF. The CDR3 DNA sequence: TGTGCCAGCATCACTCCCCCGGGCACTGAAGCTTTCTTT.

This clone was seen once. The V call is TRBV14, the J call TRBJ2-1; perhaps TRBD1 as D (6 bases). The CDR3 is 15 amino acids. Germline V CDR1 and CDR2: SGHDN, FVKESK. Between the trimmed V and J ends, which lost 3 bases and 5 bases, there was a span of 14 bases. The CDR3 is CASSHQGRTDNEQFF. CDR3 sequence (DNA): TGTGCCAGCAGCCACCAGGGGAGAACGGACAATGAGCAGTTCTTC.

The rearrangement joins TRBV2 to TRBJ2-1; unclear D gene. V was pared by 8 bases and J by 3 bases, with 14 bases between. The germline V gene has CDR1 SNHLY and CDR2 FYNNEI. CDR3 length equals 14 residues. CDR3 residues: CASVDPGGYNEQFF. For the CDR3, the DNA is TGTGCCAGCGTTGACCCGGGTGGCTACAATGAGCAGTTCTTC.

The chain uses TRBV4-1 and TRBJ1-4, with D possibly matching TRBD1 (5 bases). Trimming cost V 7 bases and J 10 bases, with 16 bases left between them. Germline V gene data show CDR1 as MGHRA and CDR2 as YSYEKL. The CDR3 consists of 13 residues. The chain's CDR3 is CASMGEGSGKLFF. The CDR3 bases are TGCGCCAGCATGGGGGAGGGTTCCGGAAAACTGTTTTTT.

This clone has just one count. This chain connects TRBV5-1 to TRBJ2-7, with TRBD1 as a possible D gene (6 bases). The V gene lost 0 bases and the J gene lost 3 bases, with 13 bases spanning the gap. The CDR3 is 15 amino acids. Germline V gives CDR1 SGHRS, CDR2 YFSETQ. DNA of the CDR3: TGCGCCAGCAGCTTGGCCGGGACACGACTCTACGAGCAGTACTTC. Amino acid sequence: CASSLAGTRLYEQYF.

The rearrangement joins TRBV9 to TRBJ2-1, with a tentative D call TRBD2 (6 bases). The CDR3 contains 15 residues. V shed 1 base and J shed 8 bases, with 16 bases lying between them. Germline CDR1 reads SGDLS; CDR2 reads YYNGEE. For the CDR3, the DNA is TGTGCCAGCAGCGTACTAGCGTCAAAGGGTGATGAGCAGTTCTTC. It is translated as CASSVLASKGDEQFF.

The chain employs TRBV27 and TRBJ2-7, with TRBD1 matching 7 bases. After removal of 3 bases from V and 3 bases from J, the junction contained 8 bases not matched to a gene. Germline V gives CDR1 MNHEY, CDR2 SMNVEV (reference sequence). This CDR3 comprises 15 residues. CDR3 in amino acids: CASSFLYRGHYEQYF. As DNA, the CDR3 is TGTGCCAGCAGTTTTTTATACAGGGGACACTACGAGCAGTACTTC.

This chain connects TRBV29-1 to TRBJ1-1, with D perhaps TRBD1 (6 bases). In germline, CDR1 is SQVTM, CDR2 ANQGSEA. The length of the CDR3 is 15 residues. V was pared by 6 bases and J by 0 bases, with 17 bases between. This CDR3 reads CSVGTIITLNTEAFF. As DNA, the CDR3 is TGCAGCGTGGGGACAATCATAACATTGAACACTGAAGCTTTCTTT.

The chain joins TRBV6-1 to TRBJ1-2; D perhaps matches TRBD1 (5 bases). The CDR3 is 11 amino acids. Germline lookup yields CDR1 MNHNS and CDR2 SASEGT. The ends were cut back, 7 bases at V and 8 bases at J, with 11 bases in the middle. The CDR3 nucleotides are TGTGCCAGCAAACTCAAGGGGGGCTACACCTTC. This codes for CASKLKGGYTF.

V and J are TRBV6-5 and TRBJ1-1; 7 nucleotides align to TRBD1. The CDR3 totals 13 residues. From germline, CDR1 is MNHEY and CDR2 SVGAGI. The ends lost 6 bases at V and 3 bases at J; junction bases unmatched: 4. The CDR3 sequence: CASRIQGDTEAFF. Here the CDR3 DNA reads TGTGCCAGCAGAATTCAGGGGGACACTGAAGCTTTCTTT.